The sequence of this TCR beta chain was determined in a study of shared clonotypes between healthy human individuals (dated by TCRdb to about 2020). At the level of the whole study: The cohort included three men and a couple of women between 18 and 49 years of age. To estimate repertoire size and how much clonotypes are shared between individuals, the study performed deep sequencing of blood TCR repertoires from five healthy adults. For each donor, CD4 naive and CD4 memory were each run on three plates, CD8 naive on two plates, and CD8 memory on one plate. Between about 0.8 and 8.9 billion PBMCs per donor were obtained by leukapheresis. Different laboratories and diverse techniques were used to prepare libraries and sequence TCR repertoires, to increase sequencing depth and limit assay-specific biases.

Of note for this clone: Its binding antigen is unknown. Within one base of it there is no much larger clone, and no base qualities were kept.

What the authors observed across the whole study: Compared with non-shared clonotypes, clonotypes shared by all four sorted-subset donors had higher generation probabilities. Incomplete sequencing was indicated by rarefaction of sorted-subset datasets, despite the large sequencing depth. Around 5% of naive CD4, 3.5% of naive CD8, 2.3% of memory CD4, and about 0.4% of memory CD8 clonotypes were shared across several donors. Sampling was limited to blood, and TCR repertoires in tissue likely differ from TCR repertoires in blood. Pairwise subsampling led to the expectation that sequencing depth would affect the degree of clonotype sharing among donors. Larger estimated clonotype richness was generally found for naive subsets than for memory subsets. The genetic and exposure-history diversity represented was limited by the small number of donors.

V sheds 4 bases and J sheds 0 bases, leaving 15 bases between their ends. The CDR3 has 17 amino acids, counting the end cysteine and phenylalanine. The retained sequence is limited to the CDR3, 51 bases, with the frame set at the first base. CDR1 is given as LNHNV and CDR2 as YYDKDF, both from the germline V gene (reference sequence). Using the deep immunoSEQ assay, multiplex PCR amplified TCR CDR3 regions from genomic DNA. Extracted genomic DNA from each cell subset was spread evenly across all wells of several immunoSEQ 96-well plates, with each plate serving as a replicate. For sorted subsets, approximately 210 ng of genomic DNA, equivalent to 30,000 or so T cell genomes, went into each replicate PCR. Purified libraries were quantified with a Qubit 3.0 fluorometer, sized on a Bioanalyzer 2100, and re-quantified with the KAPA Library Quantification kit. Every immunoSEQ 96-well plate was sequenced on a dedicated single-read 150-cycle Illumina NextSeq 550 flow cell. Concerning the study's data processing: Because the immunoSEQ output included only junctional sequences and no quality scores, the filtering could not be the same as the filtering used for full-length reads. To assign V/J genes and CDR3, sequences were annotated against IMGT germline references using PyIR, a Python wrapper for IgBLAST v1.9. Reads were filtered out if the reads had weak V/J assignments (E-value above 1e-6), no CDR3, stop codons, out-of-frame junctions, or ambiguous translated residues. A V3J clonotype was defined by an identical inferred V gene, J gene, and CDR3 amino acid sequence. Percentage overlap between repertoires was calculated by dividing the number of shared unique clonotypes by the size of the smaller repertoire. Three approaches were used to assess repertoire richness: RTK rarefaction, the Chao1 estimator, and Recon v2.1 estimates of unobserved clonotypes. Generation probabilities for all TCRbeta clonotypes obtained by the gDNA method from a handful of donors were computed using OLGA. TCRdb holds this immuneACCESS table with in-frame rearrangements only. Some clones are missing; in checked studies, unresolved V genes explain under half, and the rest has no known cause. The V and J calls and clone size were taken over from that table, and D and trimming were inferred from the DNA. The sample yields about 590,000 clones; around 95% were counted once. The top ten hold over 0.09% of the sample.

CD8 naive samples were CD45RO-negative cells positively selected for CCR7, giving a CD45RA+CCR7+ population that excluded TemRA cells. The donors were healthy, HIV-negative adults with no recently reported acute infections or vaccinations. All donors were Caucasian adults living in Nashville, Tennessee, USA. After blood collection by leukapheresis, PBMCs were isolated using Ficoll-Histopaque density gradient centrifugation and then cryopreserved in the vapor phase of liquid nitrogen. Analytical flow cytometry was used to check the purity and quantity of every magnetically sorted T cell population. From each sorted fraction, genomic DNA was isolated and quantified by UV absorbance on a Nanodrop 2000c.

The sample comprised naive CD8+ T cells sorted from blood. In the paper's terms, the cell subset or site label means: CD45RA+CCR7+. The clonotype originates from a young woman in good health. The V and J segments used are TRBV15 and TRBJ1-4, and perhaps TRBD1 as D gene, on 6 matching bases. The sequenced DNA is TGTGCCACCAGCAAGGGACACGTAGCCTCAACTAATGAAAAACTGTTTTTT. This codes for CATSKGHVASTNEKLFF.